Presented here are 15 T cell receptor beta chains from one specimen sequenced in a study of blood T cells in healthy people across ages. Together with a sample-barcoded 5' primer, a J-beta primer mix was included in a second PCR lasting about 6 to 11 cycles. From the 5' RACE reads, TCRdb called clonotypes with MiXCR, one entry per CDR3 protein. The sample lists 1.5 million to 2 million distinct CDR3 sequences, about 35% occurring once. The sample consisted of blood. These receptors were taken from a woman younger than 45 in good health.

The rearrangement links TRBV12-5 to TRBJ1-4, with D possibly matching TRBD1 (5 bases). This CDR3 spans 12 amino acids. CDR1 is LGHNT, CDR2 FRNRAP, per germline. Trimming took off 5 bases at V and 6 bases at J, with 7 bases between the two ends. The CDR3 protein is CASGGTYEKLFF. The CDR3 DNA is TGTGCTAGTGGTGGGACCTATGAAAAACTGTTTTTT. Using reference TRBV12-5 and TRBJ1-4 for the parts outside the CDR3, the full variable domain is DARVTQTPRHKVTEMGQEVTMRCQPILGHNTVFWYRQTMMQGLELLAYFRNRAPLDDSGMPKDRFSAEMPDATLATLKIQPSEPRDSAVYFCASGGTYEKLFFGSGTQLSVL.

CDR3 DNA sequence: TGCAGTGCTAGGACAGGGTATAATTCACCCCTCCACTTT. Translated: CSARTGYNSPLHF. This rearrangement joins TRBV20-1 to TRBJ1-6; 7 positions match TRBD1. Germline CDR1 DFQATT, CDR2 SNEGSKA (reference sequence). This CDR3 has 13 amino acids. After removal of 3 bases from V and 4 bases from J, the junction contained 0 bases not matched to a gene.

This clonotype appeared a few times. The gene calls are TRBV20-1 and TRBJ2-1; 12 bases align to TRBD2. The CDR3 sequence is 16 residues long. V lost 6 bases, J lost 9 bases, and 15 bases stayed unmatched. The germline CDR1 and CDR2 sequences are DFQATT and SNEGSKA (reference sequence). The CDR3 sequence is CSANPMTSGSSSEQFF. The CDR3, as DNA: TGCAGTGCAAATCCTATGACTAGCGGGAGTAGTAGTGAGCAGTTCTTC.

This chain joins TRBV28 and TRBJ2-7; 13 bases align to TRBD2. Germline CDR1 and CDR2: MDHEN and SYDVKM. The CDR3 extends over 14 amino acids. V was pared by 7 bases and J by 2 bases, with 2 bases of the junction left unmatched. CDR3 in amino acids: CASILAGGPYEQYF. DNA for the CDR3: TGTGCCAGCATACTAGCGGGAGGGCCCTACGAGCAGTACTTC. Full variable domain (outside the CDR3, taken from reference TRBV28 and TRBJ2-7): DVKVTQSSRYLVKRTGEKVFLECVQDMDHENMFWYRQDPGLGLRLIYFSYDVKMKEKGDIPEGYSVSREKKERFSLILESASTNQTSMYLCASILAGGPYEQYFGPGTRLTVT.

This clonotype was observed a few times. In nucleotides, the CDR3 is TGCGCCAGCAGCATCGCTTGGGACTACGAGCAGTACTTC. The encoded protein is CASSIAWDYEQYF. The chain combines TRBV5-1 with TRBJ2-7; D remains unclear. Germline V gene sequence: CDR1 SGHRS, CDR2 YFSETQ. The V and J ends lost 4 bases and 3 bases respectively, with 11 bases between them. The CDR3 is made up of 13 amino acids. The complete variable domain, with remaining parts taken from reference TRBV5-1 and TRBJ2-7, reads KAGVTQTPRYLIKTRGQQVTLSCSPISGHRSVSWYQQTPGQGLQFLFEYFSETQRNKGNFPGRFSGRQFSNSRSEMNVSTLELGDSALYLCASSIAWDYEQYFGPGTRLTVT.

This clonotype was detected only a few times. The chain recombines TRBV7-9 with TRBJ1-1; TRBD1 matches 11 bases. The CDR3 is 16 residues long. With 6 bases clipped from V and 5 bases from J, the junction kept 11 bases outside the gene matches. Germline V gene lookup returns CDR1 SEHNR and CDR2 FQNEAQ (reference sequence). Here the CDR3 DNA reads TGTGCCAGCAGTTCCCGGGACAGGGGGTCTATTACTGAAGCTTTCTTT. Protein product: CASSSRDRGSITEAFF.

V is TRBV6-5 and J is TRBJ2-3, with D uncertain. Trimming left V 6 bases short and J 0 bases short, with 13 bases between. Germline loops: CDR1 MNHEY, CDR2 SVGAGI. The CDR3 has 15 amino acids. The CDR3 protein is CASSNLGWSTDTQYF. DNA for the CDR3: TGTGCCAGCAGCAACCTAGGTTGGAGCACAGATACGCAGTATTTT.

V is TRBV20-1 and J is TRBJ2-5, with D tentatively TRBD1 (6 bases). V was shortened by 6 bases and J by 9 bases, with 23 bases between the two germline ends. In germline, CDR1 is DFQATT, CDR2 SNEGSKA (reference sequence). The CDR3 has 14 amino acids. Here the CDR3 DNA reads TGCAGTGCAACCCCGGGACAAGGTTTCATGGCCCAGTACTTC. Its translation: CSATPGQGFMAQYF.

The chain uses TRBV10-2 and TRBJ2-7; D not certain. V was shortened by 6 bases and J by 4 bases, with 19 bases between the two germline ends. The CDR3 is 15 residues long. CDR1 and CDR2 from the germline V gene are WSHSY and SAAADI. The CDR3 sequence is CASSAGDPNIYEQYF. CDR3 bases: TGCGCCAGCAGCGCAGGAGACCCTAATATTTACGAGCAGTACTTC.

The chain has TRBV18 and TRBJ2-3, with 9 bases matching TRBD1. Germline loops: CDR1 KGHSH, CDR2 LQKENI. The CDR3 is 17 amino acids. J lost 2 bases, V lost 6 bases, and 12 bases had no gene match. Written as DNA, the CDR3 is TGTGCCAGCTCGCCCTCGGACAGGGGACCAGACACAGATACGCAGTATTTT. Translation: CASSPSDRGPDTDTQYF.

The rearrangement joins TRBV21-1 to TRBJ1-5; the DNA was not compared with TRBD1, the D call given in the table. TRBV21-1 is reported as a pseudogene. The CDR3 covers 15 residues. The CDR3 nucleotides are TGTGCCAGCAGCCAGGGCGCAGCCGCCAATCAGCCCCAGCATTTT. Its protein product is CASSQGAAANQPQHF.

This clonotype was seen only a few times. V usage is TRBV30 and J usage is TRBJ2-5, with D maybe TRBD2 (6 bases). CDR1 is GTSNPN and CDR2 is SVGIG in the germline V gene (reference sequence). The CDR3 totals 14 residues. The ends were cut back, 4 bases at V and 11 bases at J, with 23 bases in the middle. CDR3 sequence: CAWIDKKRRGEQYF. The DNA for the CDR3 is TGTGCCTGGATCGATAAAAAGCGGCGGGGAGAGCAGTACTTC.

The rearrangement links TRBV27 to TRBJ2-7, with TRBD2 matching 12 bases. This CDR3 is built from 16 residues. J lost 3 bases, V lost 6 bases, and 9 bases had no gene match. Germline V gene data show CDR1 as MNHEY and CDR2 as SMNVEV (reference sequence). The CDR3 DNA reads TGTGCCAGCAGCCGAGAGACTAGCGGGAGTTACTACGAGCAGTACTTC. Protein: CASSRETSGSYYEQYF.

On this clonotype itself: This may come from a read error, since a much larger clone is one base off. The chain is built from TRBV12-3 or TRBV12-4 and TRBJ1-6, with 9 nucleotides matching TRBD1. The V segment lost 4 bases and the J segment 7 bases; nucleotides outside the gene matches: 8. This CDR3 region has 16 residues. The CDR3 nucleotides read TGTGCCAGCAGTTGGGATACAGGGGGCTGGAATTCACCCCTCCACTTT. Translated, it gives CASSWDTGGWNSPLHF.

The chain couples TRBV6-5 to TRBJ2-7; the D is unclear. The CDR3 extends over 14 amino acids. CDR1 and CDR2 from the germline V gene are MNHEY and SVGAGI. Deletions cut 6 bases from V and 5 bases from J, with 17 bases between. The CDR3 sequence: CASSITQTGHEQYF. For the CDR3, the DNA is TGTGCCAGCAGCATAACTCAGACCGGCCACGAGCAGTACTTC.